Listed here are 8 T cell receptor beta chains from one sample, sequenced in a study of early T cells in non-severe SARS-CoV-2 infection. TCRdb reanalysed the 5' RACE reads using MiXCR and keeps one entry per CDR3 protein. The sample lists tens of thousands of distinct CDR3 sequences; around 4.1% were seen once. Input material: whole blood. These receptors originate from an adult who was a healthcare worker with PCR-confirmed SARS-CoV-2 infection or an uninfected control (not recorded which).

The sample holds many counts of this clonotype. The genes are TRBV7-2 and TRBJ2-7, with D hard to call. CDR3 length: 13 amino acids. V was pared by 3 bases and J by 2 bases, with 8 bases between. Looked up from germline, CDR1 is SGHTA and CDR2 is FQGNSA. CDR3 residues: CASSFARTYEQYF. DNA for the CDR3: TGTGCCAGCAGCTTCGCCCGTACCTACGAGCAGTACTTC.

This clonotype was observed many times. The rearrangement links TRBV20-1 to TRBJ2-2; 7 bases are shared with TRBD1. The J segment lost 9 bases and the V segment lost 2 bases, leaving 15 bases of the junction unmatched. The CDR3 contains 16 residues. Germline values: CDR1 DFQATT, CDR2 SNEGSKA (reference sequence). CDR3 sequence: CSARSGRDRFVRELFF. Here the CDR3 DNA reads TGCAGTGCTAGATCCGGCCGGGACAGATTTGTACGGGAGCTGTTTTTT.

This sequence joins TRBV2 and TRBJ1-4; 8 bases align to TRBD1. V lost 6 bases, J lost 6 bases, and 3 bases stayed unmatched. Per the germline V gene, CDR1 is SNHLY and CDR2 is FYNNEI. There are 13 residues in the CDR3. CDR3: CASRGQAHEKLFF. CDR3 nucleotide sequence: TGTGCCAGCAGGGGACAGGCCCATGAAAAACTGTTTTTT. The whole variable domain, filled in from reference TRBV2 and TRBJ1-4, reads EPEVTQTPSHQVTQMGQEVILRCVPISNHLYFYWYRQILGQKVEFLVSFYNNEISEKSEIFDDQFSVERPDGSNFTLKIRSTKLEDSAMYFCASRGQAHEKLFFGSGTQLSVL.

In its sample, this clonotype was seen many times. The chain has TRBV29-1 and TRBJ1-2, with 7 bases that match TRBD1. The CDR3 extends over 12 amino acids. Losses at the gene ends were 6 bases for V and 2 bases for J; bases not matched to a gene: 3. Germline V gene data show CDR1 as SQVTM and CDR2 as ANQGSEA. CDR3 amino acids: CSVEGQNYGYTF. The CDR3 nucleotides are TGCAGCGTGGAGGGACAGAACTATGGCTACACCTTC.

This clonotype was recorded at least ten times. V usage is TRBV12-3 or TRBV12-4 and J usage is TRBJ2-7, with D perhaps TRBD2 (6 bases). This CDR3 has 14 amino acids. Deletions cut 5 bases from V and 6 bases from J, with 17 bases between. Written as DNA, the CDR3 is TGTGCCAGCAGTAACCGACTAGACCCGGCCGAGCAGTACTTC. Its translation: CASSNRLDPAEQYF.

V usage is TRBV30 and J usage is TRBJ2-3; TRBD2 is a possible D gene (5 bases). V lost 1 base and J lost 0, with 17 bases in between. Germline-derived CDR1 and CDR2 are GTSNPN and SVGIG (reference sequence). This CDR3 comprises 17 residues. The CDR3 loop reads CAWSAGWERPSTDTQYF. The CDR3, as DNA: TGTGCCTGGAGTGCCGGGTGGGAGCGCCCTAGCACAGATACGCAGTATTTT.

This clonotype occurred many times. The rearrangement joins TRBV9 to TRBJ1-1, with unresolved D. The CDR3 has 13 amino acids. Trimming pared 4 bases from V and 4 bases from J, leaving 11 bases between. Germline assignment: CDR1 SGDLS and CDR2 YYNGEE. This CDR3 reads CASSPTLFTEAFF. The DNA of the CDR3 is TGTGCCAGCAGCCCGACCCTCTTCACTGAAGCTTTCTTT. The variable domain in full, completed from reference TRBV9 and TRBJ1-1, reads DSGVTQTPKHLITATGQRVTLRCSPRSGDLSVYWYQQSLDQGLQFLIQYYNGEERAKGNILERFSAQQFPDLHSELNLSSLELGDSALYFCASSPTLFTEAFFGQGTRLTVV.

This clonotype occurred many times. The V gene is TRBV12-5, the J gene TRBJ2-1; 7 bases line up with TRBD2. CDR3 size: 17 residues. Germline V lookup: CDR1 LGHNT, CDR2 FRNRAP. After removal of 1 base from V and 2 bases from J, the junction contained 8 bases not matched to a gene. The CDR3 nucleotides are TGTGCTAGTGGTTTGGGGCGTGTGGGAGGGGCCTACAATGAGCAGTTCTTC. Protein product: CASGLGRVGGAYNEQFF.